These 6 T cell receptor beta chains share one sample of origin, sequenced in a study of T cells after yellow fever vaccination. TCRdb itself ran the 5' RACE reads through MiXCR, one entry per CDR3 protein. This sample has a few hundred thousand distinct CDR3 sequences, with roughly 4.3% found just once. Sample: PBMCs, taken 5 days after the yellow fever booster vaccination. The receptors were sampled from a man younger than 35 who received the YFV17D yellow fever vaccine.

This clonotype appeared many times. The chain combines TRBV6-5 with TRBJ2-5; D is uncertain. The germline V gene encodes CDR1 MNHEY and CDR2 SVGAGI. V lost 4 bases, J lost 0 bases, and 6 bases lay in between. CDR3 length: 13 residues. The CDR3 reads CASSSLYQETQYF. CDR3 nucleotide sequence: TGTGCCAGCAGTTCTCTGTACCAAGAGACCCAGTACTTC.

This clonotype was counted only a few times. The chain is built from TRBV6-1 and TRBJ2-5, with TRBD2 identical over 7 bases. There are 12 residues in the CDR3. V lost 9 bases, J lost 5 bases, and 6 bases stayed unmatched. Per the germline V gene, CDR1 is MNHNS and CDR2 is SASEGT. The CDR3 reads CASGRGRETQYF. The CDR3 DNA reads as TGTGCCAGTGGGAGGGGTCGGGAGACCCAGTACTTC.

V gene TRBV4-1 combines with J gene TRBJ2-7, with D uncertain. Germline CDR1 MGHRA, CDR2 YSYEKL. Trimming took 2 bases from V and 4 from J, leaving 9 bases between them. The CDR3 runs to 13 residues. CDR3 DNA: TGCGCCAGCAGCCAAAACCCGCGGTACGAGCAGTACTTC. Its translation is CASSQNPRYEQYF.

Regarding this clonotype: It may be a read error: a sequence one base away is much more abundant. The rearrangement links TRBV9 to TRBJ2-3; D perhaps matches TRBD2 (7 bases). This CDR3 has 15 residues. Germline CDR1 and CDR2: SGDLS and YYNGEE. V gave up 4 bases and J gave up 4 bases, with 16 bases separating them. The CDR3 loop is CASSSARGGADTQYF. The CDR3 coding sequence is TGTGCCAGCAGCTCGGCTAGGGGGGGTGCAGATACGCAGTATTTT.

The chain employs TRBV4-3 and TRBJ2-3; no reliable D call. Germline values: CDR1 LGHNA, CDR2 YSLEER. V lost 3 bases and J lost 10, with 17 bases in between. The CDR3 contains 14 residues. The chain's CDR3 is CASSHPPAATAQYF. CDR3 DNA sequence: TGCGCCAGCAGCCACCCCCCAGCAGCCACTGCGCAGTATTTT.

This clonotype was counted at least ten times. This sequence joins TRBV4-1 and TRBJ2-1; 9 bases fit TRBD1. CDR3 size: 14 residues. V dropped 0 bases and J dropped 7; count of bases not matched to a gene: 1. Germline V gene data show CDR1 as MGHRA and CDR2 as YSYEKL. CDR3 amino acids: CASSQEQGANEQFF. Written as DNA, the CDR3 is TGCGCCAGCAGCCAAGAACAGGGGGCTAATGAGCAGTTCTTC.